This entry is about one T cell receptor beta chain. This clonotype was observed a handful of times. Its antigen is still unknown. No much larger clone exists at a distance of one base, and base qualities are not known. The receptor library was made with PCR. Sequencing took place on an Illumina HiSeq 4000. Bulk TCR libraries were generated as previously described, with the TCR primers listed in Table S5 used. Purification of total RNA was performed with the Qiagen AllPrep DNA/RNA kit. Before analysis, reads from multiple sequencing runs of the same library were pooled. Per the original workflow: Reads were retained only if an exact TCR constant sequence was present, and the retained reads were trimmed to 150 nt and grouped according to their 12-nt molecular barcodes. Reads in each barcode group were sub-clustered using a 15% Levenshtein threshold, and a quality-weighted consensus sequence was built for each RNA molecule. Non-functional sequences were discarded, and so were lower-count sequences lying one edit away from another sequence. On the basis of fitting two negative binomial distributions, barcode sub-clusters with fewer than 20% of the maximum read count were discarded. TCRdb trimmed public reads at Q25 via fastp, called clones via MiXCR and kept in-frame beta chains. When rows share a CDR3 protein, they turn into one entry using the most common DNA and genes. These V and J calls originate from TCRdb's pipeline instead of the authors' own analysis. Within this sample are hundreds of thousands of distinct CDR3 sequences, with around a fifth of them counted one time only. The ten largest account for over 0.7% of the sample.

The sample comes from a study of molecular identifiers for immune sequencing clone quantification (dated 2018 in TCRdb). About the study as a whole: For a replicate experiment, RNA from around 20,000 or 99,000 naive CD8 T cells was divided into five aliquots, and four of the five aliquots were sequenced. The study was a methods study using CD8 T cells to benchmark molecular-identifier clustering-based TCR repertoire sequencing (MIDCIRS) and TCR RNA copy counting. What the study reported, not specific to this receptor: Without barcode sub-clustering, chimeric consensus sequences inflated TCR diversity; chimeras reached as high as 47%. Highly expanded clone sizes could be underestimated because identical TCR molecules may share a barcode. Approximately 3.1 recovered TCR RNA copies per cell were obtained by modeling, versus around 10 by digital PCR, implying a capture efficiency of 30% to 35%. Spiked-in Jurkat TCR RNA equal to a single cell's worth was reported to be detectable even within 1,100,000 naive CD8 T cells. The naive libraries included spiked-in Jurkat TCR RNA (about ten copies' worth), and this Jurkat TCR RNA is not part of the donor repertoire. In CMV-specific effector cells, clones with more than 20 RNA copies contained over 97% of molecules, whereas in naive cells such clones contained under 1% of molecules.

Naive CD8 T cell libraries were made from around 20,000 to 1,000,000 sorted cells using 10%, 30% or 50% of purified RNA. On a BD FACSAria II, naive CD8 T cells were FACS-sorted as CD8+CD4-CCR7+CD45RA+ and collected into RLT Plus buffer. To test detection sensitivity, Jurkat RNA equivalent to nine to ten TCR copies was spiked into samples of roughly 19,000-1,000,000 naive CD8 T cells. Enrichment of CD8 T cells was done with RosetteSep CD8+ T Cell Enrichment Cocktail plus Ficoll-Paque, and ACK red cell lysis came afterward. The CDR3 contains 16 residues, cysteine and phenylalanine counted. Only the CDR3 DNA is retained, 48 bases long and in frame from the first base. Trimming at the junction amounts to 5 bases on V and 0 bases on J, and the germline ends lie 13 bases apart. CDR1 and CDR2 are drawn from the germline V gene: SNHLY, FYNNEI.

The source material was naive CD8+ T cells from blood, with Jurkat cell RNA spiked in. In the paper's terms, the cell subset or site label means: FACS-sorted CD8+CD4-CCR7+CD45RA+ naive T cells. The chain joins TRBV2 to TRBJ2-2; D gene: possibly TRBD2, on 7 matching bases. The TCR comes from a human donor in good health. Some libraries in this study had Jurkat cell RNA spiked in. The DNA sequence reads TGTGCCAGCAGTACAGAGGGGGGGGCGAACACCGGGGAGCTGTTTTTT. This gives the protein CASSTEGGANTGELFF.